These 11 T cell receptor beta chains were all obtained from the same sample, sequenced in a study of beta chain features in type 1 diabetes (dated by TCRdb to 2017 to 2018). The library was obtained by the immunoSEQ multiplex PCR assay. The entire amount of isolated RNA was reverse transcribed using the High Capacity cDNA Reverse Transcription Kit, so the sequenced TCRB transcripts were expressed ones. This is the immuneACCESS table as TCRdb keeps it, with only in-frame sequences that have V and J called. A part of the clones is gone; compared with another copy, unresolved V genes explain less than half, and the rest is unexplained. Counted in this sample were about half a million clones; around 10% of them appeared once. Of the sample, over 0.035% falls within the top ten clones. The sample taken for sequencing was naive CD4+ T cells from blood. The cell subset or site label for this specimen denotes: true naive CD4+ T cells. The receptors were gathered from a woman younger than 30 in good health.

Turning to this clone: Other DNA sequences in this sample translate to the same CDR3. V usage is TRBV7-9 and J usage is TRBJ2-3; D unclear. The CDR3 contains 11 residues. From germline, CDR1 is SEHNR and CDR2 FQNEAQ (reference sequence). V was trimmed by 3 bases and J by 6 bases, leaving 4 bases between them. CDR3 sequence: CASSFTDTQYF. In DNA, the CDR3 is TGTGCCAGCAGCTTTACGGATACGCAGTATTTT.

In this sample, this clone turned up a few times. The chain couples TRBV7-2 to TRBJ2-4, with 8 bases fitting TRBD1. The CDR3 runs 15 residues. Trimming cost V 4 bases and J 6 bases; bases outside gene matches: 8. CDR1 and CDR2 from the germline V gene are SGHTA and FQGNSA. In nucleotides, the CDR3 is TGTGCCAGCAGCTACGCACGGGACAGGATAAACATTCAGTACTTC. Translating gives CASSYARDRINIQYF. Filled out from reference TRBV7-2 and TRBJ2-4, the complete variable domain reads GAGVSQSPSNKVTEKGKDVELRCDPISGHTALYWYRQSLGQGLEFLIYFQGNSAPDKSGLPSDRFSAERTGGSVSTLTIQRTQQEDSAVYLCASSYARDRINIQYFGAGTRLSVL.

The V and J genes are TRBV7-2 and TRBJ1-6; TRBD1 might be the D (5 bases). Germline CDR1 is SGHTA and CDR2 is FQGNSA. This CDR3 is built from 16 residues. The V gene lost 4 bases and the J gene lost 13 bases, with 23 bases spanning the gap. CDR3 sequence: CASSSGTDFIFDPLHF. CDR3 nucleotide sequence: TGTGCCAGCAGCTCCGGGACGGACTTCATTTTTGATCCCCTCCACTTT.

The chain recombines TRBV9 with TRBJ1-1; D is ambiguous. The germline gives CDR1 SGDLS, CDR2 YYNGEE. With 2 bases removed from V and 0 bases from J, the gap between germline ends came to 8 bases. The CDR3 runs 14 residues. The CDR3 loop reads CASSVSGVNTEAFF. The DNA for the CDR3 is TGTGCCAGCAGCGTCAGCGGGGTGAACACTGAAGCTTTCTTT.

This clone was detected a few times. The rearrangement joins TRBV5-6 to TRBJ1-1; D not certain. CDR1 is SGHDT and CDR2 is YYEEEE in the germline V gene. The CDR3 covers 14 residues. Trimming pared 4 bases from V and 1 base from J, leaving 11 bases between. The CDR3 is CASSPIQRNTEAFF. CDR3 bases: TGTGCCAGCAGCCCTATACAGAGGAACACTGAAGCTTTCTTT.

This clone was recorded a few times. The rearrangement uses TRBV14 and TRBJ1-1; unclear D gene. Germline V gene data show CDR1 as SGHDN and CDR2 as FVKESK. The CDR3 has 13 residues. V shed 7 bases and J shed 0 bases, with 9 bases lying between them. The CDR3 loop is CASKALMNTEAFF. The CDR3, as DNA: TGTGCCAGCAAGGCTCTTATGAACACTGAAGCTTTCTTT.

The chain couples TRBV7-3 to TRBJ2-7, with a weak D call TRBD2 (6 bases). Germline V lookup: CDR1 SGHTA, CDR2 FQGTGA. The CDR3 has 13 residues. The germline V and J ends were trimmed by 5 bases and 6 bases, with 14 bases remaining between them. In nucleotides, the CDR3 is TGTGCCAGCAGCCGCCAACCCGGGGGCGAGCAGTACTTC. Protein product: CASSRQPGGEQYF.

The rearrangement uses TRBV30 and TRBJ1-1; tentative D call: TRBD1 (6 bases). V was shortened by 0 bases and J by 3 bases, with 17 bases between the two germline ends. Germline V lookup: CDR1 GTSNPN, CDR2 SVGIG (reference sequence). This CDR3 spans 16 amino acids. As DNA, the CDR3 is TGTGCCTGGAGTGTAAGCCGGCAGGGGACGGACACTGAAGCTTTCTTT. Translation gives CAWSVSRQGTDTEAFF.

V gene TRBV12-5 combines with J gene TRBJ2-7; TRBD1 aligns across 8 bases. Losses at the gene ends were 5 bases for V and 6 bases for J; bases not matched to a gene: 15. The CDR3 covers 16 residues. Germline values: CDR1 LGHNT, CDR2 FRNRAP. The CDR3 nucleotides are TGTGCTAGTGGTCCACCGGACAGGGCAACGTCCCGCGAGCAGTACTTC. Translation gives CASGPPDRATSREQYF.

The rearrangement links TRBV7-3 to TRBJ2-3; perhaps D is TRBD1 or TRBD2 (5 bases each). There are 14 residues in the CDR3. Germline V lookup: CDR1 SGHTA, CDR2 FQGTGA. V was cut by 5 bases and J by 4 bases, with 13 bases left in between. CDR3 sequence (DNA): TGTGCCAGCAGCCCAGGGACCCCACCAGATACGCAGTATTTT. It yields the protein CASSPGTPPDTQYF. The complete variable domain, with remaining parts taken from reference TRBV7-3 and TRBJ2-3, reads GAGVSQTPSNKVTEKGKYVELRCDPISGHTALYWYRQSLGQGPEFLIYFQGTGAADDSGLPNDRFFAVRPEGSVSTLKIQRTERGDSAVYLCASSPGTPPDTQYFGPGTRLTVL.

The V call is TRBV9, the J call TRBJ1-6; 8 nucleotides match TRBD1. The CDR3 is 16 amino acids. CDR1 and CDR2 (germline): SGDLS, YYNGEE. The junction had 8 bases not matched to a gene; V was cut back by 3 bases and J by 6 bases. CDR3 region: CASSAQDRATNSPLHF. The CDR3 bases are TGTGCCAGCAGCGCCCAGGACAGGGCGACTAATTCACCCCTCCACTTT.